Detailed here is one TCR beta chain. Its antigen is unknown. The ViraFEST assay expanded antigen-specific CD4+ T cells with viral peptide pools before sequencing. The culture ran for 10 to 11 days, and then CD4+ T cells were isolated. Among the vaccine recipients, none had a prior SARS-CoV-2 infection, and nucleocapsid antibodies were negative. They grew over 1.5 million PBMC in each well, adding about 10 IU/ml IL-2 and about 9.9 ug/ml peptides. The data were obtained in a study of vaccination effects on CD4 cells after COVID-19. Germline assignment: CDR1 KGHSH and CDR2 LQKENI. With 6 bases clipped from V and 3 bases from J, the junction kept 8 bases outside the gene matches. The CDR3 consists of 15 residues. Study observations and caveats: There was marked clonal contraction among infection- and vaccine-induced clones late after vaccination.

Profiled with immunoSEQ multiplex PCR; TCRdb holds only in-frame clones, not every one. Of 74,000 or so clones in the sample, 80% were seen once. The source of this sequence is a human donor who received a COVID-19 vaccine. The source material was CD4+ T cells from PBMCs cultured with SARS-CoV-2 spike peptides, sampled before COVID-19 vaccination. V gene TRBV18 combines with J gene TRBJ2-3; 8 positions agree with TRBD2. The chain's CDR3 is CASSRGSGATDTQYF. CDR3 coding DNA: TGTGCCAGCTCCCGAGGTAGCGGGGCTACAGATACGCAGTATTTT.